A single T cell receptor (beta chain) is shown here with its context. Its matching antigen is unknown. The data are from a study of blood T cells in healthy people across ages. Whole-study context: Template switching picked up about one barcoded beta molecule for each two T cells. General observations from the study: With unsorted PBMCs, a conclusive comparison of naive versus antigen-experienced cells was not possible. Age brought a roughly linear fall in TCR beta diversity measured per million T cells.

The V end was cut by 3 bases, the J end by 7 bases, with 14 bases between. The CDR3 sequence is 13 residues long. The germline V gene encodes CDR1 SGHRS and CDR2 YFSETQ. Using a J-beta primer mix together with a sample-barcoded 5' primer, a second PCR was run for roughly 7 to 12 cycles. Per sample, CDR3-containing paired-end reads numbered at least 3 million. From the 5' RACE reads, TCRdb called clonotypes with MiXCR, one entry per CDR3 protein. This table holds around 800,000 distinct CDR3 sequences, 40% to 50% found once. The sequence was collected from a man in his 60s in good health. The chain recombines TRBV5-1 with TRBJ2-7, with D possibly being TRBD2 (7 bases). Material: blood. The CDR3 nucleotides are TGCGCCAGCAGCTGGGGGGGCTACAATGAGCAGTACTTC. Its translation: CASSWGGYNEQYF.